The TCR beta chain described here comes from a study of CD8+ T cells in alopecia areata. The CDR3 has 15 residues. Germline-derived CDR1 and CDR2 are MGHRA and YSYEKL. Trimming cost V 1 base and J 0 bases, with 10 bases left between them. RNA was extracted and reverse transcribed into cDNA as the sequencing template. Some clones are missing from TCRdb's copy, which holds only in-frame ones; the method was immunoSEQ multiplex PCR. Counted here are 140,000 to 150,000 clones, 62% occurring once; the ten biggest clones make up 30% to 45%. Sequenced sample: CD8+ T cells sorted from blood. This TCR was recovered from a human donor in good health. This rearrangement joins TRBV4-1 to TRBJ2-7, with D perhaps assigned TRBD1 or TRBD2 (5 bases each). The CDR3 is CASSQAWGSSYEQYF. The CDR3 region has the DNA TGCGCCAGCAGCCAAGCATGGGGGAGCTCCTACGAGCAGTACTTC.